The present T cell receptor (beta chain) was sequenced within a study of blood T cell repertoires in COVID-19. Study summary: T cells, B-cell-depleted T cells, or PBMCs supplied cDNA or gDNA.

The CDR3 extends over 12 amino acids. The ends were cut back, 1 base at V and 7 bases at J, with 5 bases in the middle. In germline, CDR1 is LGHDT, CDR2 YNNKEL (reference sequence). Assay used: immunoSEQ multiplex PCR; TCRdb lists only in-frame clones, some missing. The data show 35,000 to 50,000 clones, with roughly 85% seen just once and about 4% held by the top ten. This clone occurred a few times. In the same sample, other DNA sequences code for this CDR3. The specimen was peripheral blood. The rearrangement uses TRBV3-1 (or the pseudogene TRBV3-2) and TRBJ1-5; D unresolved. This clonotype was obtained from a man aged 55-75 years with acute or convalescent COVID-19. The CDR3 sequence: CASSQVGQPQHF. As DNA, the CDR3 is TGTGCCAGCAGCCAAGTTGGCCAGCCCCAGCATTTT.